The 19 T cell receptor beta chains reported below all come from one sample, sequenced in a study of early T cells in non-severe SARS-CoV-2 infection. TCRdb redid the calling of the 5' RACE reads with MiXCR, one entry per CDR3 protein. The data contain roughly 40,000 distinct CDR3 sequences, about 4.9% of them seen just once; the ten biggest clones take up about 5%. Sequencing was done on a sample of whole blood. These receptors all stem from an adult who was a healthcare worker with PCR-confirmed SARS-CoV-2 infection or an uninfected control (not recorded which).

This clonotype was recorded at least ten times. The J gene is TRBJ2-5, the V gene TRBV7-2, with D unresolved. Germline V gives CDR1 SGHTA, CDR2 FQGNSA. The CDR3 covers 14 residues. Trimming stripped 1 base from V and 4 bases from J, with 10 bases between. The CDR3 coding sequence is TGTGCCAGCAGCTTAGATAGGTCGGTAGAGACCCAGTACTTC. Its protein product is CASSLDRSVETQYF.

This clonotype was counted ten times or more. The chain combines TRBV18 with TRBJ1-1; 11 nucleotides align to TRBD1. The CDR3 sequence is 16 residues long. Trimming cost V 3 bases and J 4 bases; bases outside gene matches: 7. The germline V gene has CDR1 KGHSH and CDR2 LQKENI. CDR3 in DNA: TGTGCCAGCTCACCGATCGGGACAGGGGGTGGCACTGAAGCTTTCTTT. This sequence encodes CASSPIGTGGGTEAFF.

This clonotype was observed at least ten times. CDR3 amino acids: CASSSQGRSSNQPQHF. The CDR3 bases are TGTGCCAGCAGCTCACAGGGAAGAAGCAGCAATCAGCCCCAGCATTTT. The chain carries TRBV2 and TRBJ1-5; perhaps TRBD1 as D (6 bases). V lost 6 bases and J lost 1, with 16 bases in between. Germline V gene lookup returns CDR1 SNHLY and CDR2 FYNNEI. This CDR3 is built from 16 residues.

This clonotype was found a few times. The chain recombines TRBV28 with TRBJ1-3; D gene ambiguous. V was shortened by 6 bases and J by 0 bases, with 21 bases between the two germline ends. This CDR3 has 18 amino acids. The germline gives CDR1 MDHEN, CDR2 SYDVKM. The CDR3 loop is CASSAPDGKGDSGNTIYF. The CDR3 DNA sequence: TGTGCCAGCAGCGCTCCTGATGGGAAAGGCGACTCTGGAAACACCATATATTTT.

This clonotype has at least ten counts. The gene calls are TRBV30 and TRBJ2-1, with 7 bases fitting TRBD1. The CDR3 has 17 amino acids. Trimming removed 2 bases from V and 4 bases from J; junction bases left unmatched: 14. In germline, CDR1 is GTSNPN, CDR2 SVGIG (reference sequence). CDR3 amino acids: CAWSYSLTGQIYNEQFF. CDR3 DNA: TGTGCCTGGAGTTACTCTCTTACGGGACAGATATACAATGAGCAGTTCTTC. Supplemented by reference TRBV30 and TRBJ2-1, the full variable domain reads SQTIHQWPATLVQPVGSPLSLECTVEGTSNPNLYWYRQAAGRGLQLLFYSVGIGQISSEVPQNLSASRPQDRQFILSSKKLLLSDSGFYLCAWSYSLTGQIYNEQFFGPGTRLTVL.

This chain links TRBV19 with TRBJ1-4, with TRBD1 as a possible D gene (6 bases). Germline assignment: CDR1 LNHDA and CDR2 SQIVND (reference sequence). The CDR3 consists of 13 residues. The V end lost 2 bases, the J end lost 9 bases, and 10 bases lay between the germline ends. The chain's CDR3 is CASSIPDSKKLFF. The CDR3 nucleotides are TGTGCCAGTAGTATACCGGACAGCAAAAAACTGTTTTTT.

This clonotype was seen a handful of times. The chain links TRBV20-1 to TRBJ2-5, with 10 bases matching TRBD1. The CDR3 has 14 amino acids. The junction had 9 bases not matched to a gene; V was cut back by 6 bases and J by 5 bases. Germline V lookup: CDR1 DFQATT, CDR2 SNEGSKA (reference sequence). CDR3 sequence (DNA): TGCAGTGCAAAAGGACAGGGGGAGGCGGAGACCCAGTACTTC. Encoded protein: CSAKGQGEAETQYF.

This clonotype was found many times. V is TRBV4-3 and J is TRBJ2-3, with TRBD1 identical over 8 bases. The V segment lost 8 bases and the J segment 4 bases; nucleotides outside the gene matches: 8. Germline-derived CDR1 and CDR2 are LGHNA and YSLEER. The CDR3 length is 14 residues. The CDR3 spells CASSLGQGADTQYF. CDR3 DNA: TGCGCCAGCTCCCTCGGACAGGGAGCAGATACGCAGTATTTT.

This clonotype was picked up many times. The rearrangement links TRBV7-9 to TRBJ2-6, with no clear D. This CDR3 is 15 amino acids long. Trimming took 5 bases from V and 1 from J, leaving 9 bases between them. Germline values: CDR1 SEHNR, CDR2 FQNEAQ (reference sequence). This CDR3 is CASSLKVSGANVLTF. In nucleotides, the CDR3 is TGTGCCAGCAGCCTTAAGGTTTCTGGGGCCAACGTCCTGACTTTC.

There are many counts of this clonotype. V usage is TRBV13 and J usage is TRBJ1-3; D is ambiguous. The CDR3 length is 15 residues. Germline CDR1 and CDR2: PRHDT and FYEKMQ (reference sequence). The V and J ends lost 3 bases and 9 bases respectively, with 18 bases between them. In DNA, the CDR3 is TGTGCCAGCAGCTTTACGGAGGCTCCGCGGTTCACCATATATTTT. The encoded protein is CASSFTEAPRFTIYF. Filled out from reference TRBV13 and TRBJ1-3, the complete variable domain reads AAGVIQSPRHLIKEKRETATLKCYPIPRHDTVYWYQQGPGQDPQFLISFYEKMQSDKGSIPDRFSAQQFSDYHSELNMSSLELGDSALYFCASSFTEAPRFTIYFGEGSWLTVV.

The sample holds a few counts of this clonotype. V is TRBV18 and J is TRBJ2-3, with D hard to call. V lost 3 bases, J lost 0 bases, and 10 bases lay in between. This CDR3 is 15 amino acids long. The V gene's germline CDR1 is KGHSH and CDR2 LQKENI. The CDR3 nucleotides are TGTGCCAGCTCACCTAGACGTCCTAGCACAGATACGCAGTATTTT. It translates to CASSPRRPSTDTQYF.

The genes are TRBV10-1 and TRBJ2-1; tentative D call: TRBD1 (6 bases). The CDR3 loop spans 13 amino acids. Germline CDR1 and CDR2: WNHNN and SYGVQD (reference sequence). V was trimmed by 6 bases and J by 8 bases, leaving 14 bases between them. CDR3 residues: CASSLFRGDEQFF. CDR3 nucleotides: TGCGCCAGCAGCTTATTCAGGGGCGATGAGCAGTTCTTC.

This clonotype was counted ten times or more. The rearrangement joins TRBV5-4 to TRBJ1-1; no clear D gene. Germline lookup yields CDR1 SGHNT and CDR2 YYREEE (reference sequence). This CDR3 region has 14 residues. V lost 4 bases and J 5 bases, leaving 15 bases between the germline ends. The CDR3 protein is CASSQGSAKTEAFF. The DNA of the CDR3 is TGTGCCAGCAGCCAAGGGTCTGCGAAAACTGAAGCTTTCTTT.

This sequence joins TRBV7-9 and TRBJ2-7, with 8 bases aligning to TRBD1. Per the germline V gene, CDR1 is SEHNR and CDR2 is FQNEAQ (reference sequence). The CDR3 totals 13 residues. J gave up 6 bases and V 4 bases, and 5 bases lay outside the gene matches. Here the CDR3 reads CASSSRQGTEQYF. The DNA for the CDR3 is TGTGCCAGCAGCTCTCGACAGGGGACCGAGCAGTACTTC. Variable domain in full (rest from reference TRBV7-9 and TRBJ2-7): DTGVSQNPRHKITKRGQNVTFRCDPISEHNRLYWYRQTLGQGPEFLTYFQNEAQLEKSRLLSDRFSAERPKGSFSTLEIQRTEQGDSAMYLCASSSRQGTEQYFGPGTRLTVT.

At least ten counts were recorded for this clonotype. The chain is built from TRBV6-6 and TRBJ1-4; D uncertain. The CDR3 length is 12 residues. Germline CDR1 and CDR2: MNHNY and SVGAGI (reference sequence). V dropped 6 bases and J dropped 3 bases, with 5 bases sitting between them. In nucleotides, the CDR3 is TGTGCCAGCAGCCTCGCTAATGAAAAACTGTTTTTT. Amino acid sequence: CASSLANEKLFF.

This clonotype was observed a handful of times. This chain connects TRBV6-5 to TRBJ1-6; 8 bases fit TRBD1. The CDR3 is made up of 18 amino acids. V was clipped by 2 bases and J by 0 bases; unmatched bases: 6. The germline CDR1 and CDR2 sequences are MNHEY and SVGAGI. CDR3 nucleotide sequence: TGTGCCAGCAGTTACACCCGGACAGGGAGCTCCTATAATTCACCCCTCCACTTT. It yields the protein CASSYTRTGSSYNSPLHF.

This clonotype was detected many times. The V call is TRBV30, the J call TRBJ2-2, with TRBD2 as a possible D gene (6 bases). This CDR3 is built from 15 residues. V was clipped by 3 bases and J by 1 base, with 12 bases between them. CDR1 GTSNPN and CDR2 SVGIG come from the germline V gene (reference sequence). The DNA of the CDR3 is TGTGCCTGGAGATACGGGAGTCGGAACACCGGGGAGCTGTTTTTT. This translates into CAWRYGSRNTGELFF.

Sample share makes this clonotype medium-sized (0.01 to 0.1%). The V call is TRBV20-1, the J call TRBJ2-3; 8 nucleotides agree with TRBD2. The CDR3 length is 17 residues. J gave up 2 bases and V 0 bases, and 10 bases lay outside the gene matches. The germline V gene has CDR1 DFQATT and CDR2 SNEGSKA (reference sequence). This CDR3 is CSARDLRGSGDTDTQYF. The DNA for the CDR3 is TGCAGTGCTAGAGACCTCAGGGGTAGCGGGGACACAGATACGCAGTATTTT.

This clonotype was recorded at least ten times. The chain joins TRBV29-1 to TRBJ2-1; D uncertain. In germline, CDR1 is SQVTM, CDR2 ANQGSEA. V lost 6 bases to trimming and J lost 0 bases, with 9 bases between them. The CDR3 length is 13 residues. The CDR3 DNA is TGCAGCGTCAGTGGGGACTCCTACAATGAGCAGTTCTTC. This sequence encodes CSVSGDSYNEQFF.